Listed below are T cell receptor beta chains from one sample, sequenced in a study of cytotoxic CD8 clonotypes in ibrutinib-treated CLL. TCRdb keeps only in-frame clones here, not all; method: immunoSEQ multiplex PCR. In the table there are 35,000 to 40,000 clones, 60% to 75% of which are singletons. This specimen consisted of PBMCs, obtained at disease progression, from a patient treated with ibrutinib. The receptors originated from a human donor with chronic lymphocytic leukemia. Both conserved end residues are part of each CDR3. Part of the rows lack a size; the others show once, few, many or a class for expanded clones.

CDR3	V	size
CASSFQNTGELFF	TRBV28	once
CASSVAGDRADSPLHF	TRBV9	few
CASRLGRAVNQPQHF	TRBV19	few
CASSRTWGFAEAFF	TRBV27	once
CASSPARADTQYF	TRBV7-3	few
CASSSNGAGPGYTF	TRBV6-9	.
CASSPTSGYTDTQYF	TRBV19	.
CASSKEDRGRYSNTGELFF	TRBV21-1	.
CASSRETVNIYEQYF	TRBV6-5	.
CASSLGTGGTEAFF	TRBV5-1	.
CASSGQGANTGELFF	TRBV2	.
CASSRQGSKTQYF	TRBV28	few
CASSGLTASSEKLFF	TRBV2	once
CASSEAPGSPQHF	TRBV6-1	.
CASSAGLAGAEQYF	TRBV18	few
CASRSTGPYEQYF	TRBV5-1	.
CSARQGMNAFF	TRBV20-1	.
CASSPLAADTQYF	TRBV7-9	.
CASSPMAGQDTQYF	TRBV4-1	.
CASSYSWSQETQYF	TRBV6-5	.
CASSLDRESYEQYF	TRBV5-5	once
CASSLADRGEQYF	TRBV7-6	.
CASSDGTGAYNEQFF	TRBV9	few
CASSRIRGSYNEQFF	TRBV5-6	.
CASSRTSGQETQYF	TRBV5-1	.
CASSLVAGVEQFF	TRBV27	once
CASSLGRAGLDEQFF	TRBV7-9	.
CASSPAHLETQYF	TRBV11-2	.
CASSPGLTTDTQYF	TRBV27	few
CSGQGWDEQYF	TRBV29-1	.
CASLLYSPLHF	TRBV2	few
CASRGEQYF	TRBV11-3	.
CASSPLGGSYEQYF	TRBV5-1	few
CASSLGGRDPDTQYF	TRBV5-4	few
CASSWTVPTEAFF	TRBV5-5	.
CASSLSIAGTRGGKNIQYF	TRBV7-8	once
CASSRTSGEFYEQYF	TRBV6-1	.
CASRLSGTGQETQYF	TRBV7-3	.
CASSEVLAIHSGANVLTF	TRBV6-1	.
CASSVDLRGDGYTF	TRBV9	.
CASSPDPPGTEAFF	TRBV5-1	.
CASSEVVGQGAGEQFF	TRBV6-1	once
CASSPRPQLNTEAFF	TRBV18	.
CASSQDRVLHF	TRBV4-1	.
CASSLGGTFGGSPLHF	TRBV11-2	.
CASSKQGQGAGETQYF	TRBV2	few
CASRQRGNTEAFF	TRBV19	.
CASSPPAGHGYTF	TRBV18	.
CASSLEAGRAGETQYF	TRBV5-1	.
CASSQDSAGVYGYTF	TRBV4-1	.
CASSIGGPILYNEQFF	TRBV19	.
CASSPGLSFGNTIYF	TRBV9	.
CASSQQTGGPYNEQFF	TRBV4-2	.
CASSPAGQGAIYGYTF	TRBV18	.
CASSGPGVPTYDEQFF	TRBV7-9	once